The 18 T cell receptor beta chains below come from one sample, sequenced in a study of cytomegalovirus exposure and HLA in healthy donors. 60 Vbeta and 13 Jbeta primers were used in PCR. The assay was immunoSEQ multiplex PCR, and TCRdb's table has in-frame clones only and misses some. This sample yields 85,000 to 130,000 clones, of which more than 65% are seen a single time; around 5.8% belongs to the top ten. Sequenced sample: PBMCs. The receptors were sampled from a woman in her 50s in good health and CMV-seropositive.

The genes are TRBV9 and TRBJ2-2; possibly TRBD1 for D (6 bases). V was pared by 5 bases and J by 0 bases, with 11 bases between. Germline loops: CDR1 SGDLS, CDR2 YYNGEE. This CDR3 region has 15 residues. CDR3 nucleotides: TGTGCCAGCAGAGAGGGACATTCGAACACCGGGGAGCTGTTTTTT. Protein sequence: CASREGHSNTGELFF.

This clone was detected a few times. The chain has TRBV19 and TRBJ2-1; maybe TRBD2 (6 bases). V was cut by 6 bases and J by 9 bases, with 18 bases left in between. Germline V lookup: CDR1 LNHDA, CDR2 SQIVND (reference sequence). The CDR3 contains 14 residues. The CDR3 bases are TGTGCCAGTAGCGGGGGACCGGCGATCCGTGAGCAGTTCTTC. Protein product: CASSGGPAIREQFF.

The chain has TRBV7-2 and TRBJ2-1; 8 bases line up with TRBD1. The CDR3 runs to 14 residues. V was pared by 5 bases and J by 5 bases, with 5 bases of the junction left unmatched. Germline assignment: CDR1 SGHTA and CDR2 FQGNSA. Written as DNA, the CDR3 is TGTGCCAGCAGCGGCCGACAGGGGAACAATGAGCAGTTCTTC. This encodes CASSGRQGNNEQFF. Using reference TRBV7-2 and TRBJ2-1 for the parts outside the CDR3, the full variable domain is GAGVSQSPSNKVTEKGKDVELRCDPISGHTALYWYRQSLGQGLEFLIYFQGNSAPDKSGLPSDRFSAERTGGSVSTLTIQRTQQEDSAVYLCASSGRQGNNEQFFGPGTRLTVL.

V usage is TRBV30 and J usage is TRBJ2-3, with 12 positions matching TRBD1. V shed 2 bases, J shed 0 bases, and the junction held 12 bases outside the gene matches. The length of the CDR3 is 19 residues. Looked up from germline, CDR1 is GTSNPN and CDR2 is SVGIG (reference sequence). CDR3 loop: CAWSRDRGPHLLSTDTQYF. CDR3 bases: TGTGCCTGGAGTAGGGACAGGGGGCCTCACTTGCTCAGCACAGATACGCAGTATTTT.

This chain links TRBV10-1 with TRBJ1-5; D remains unclear. The CDR3 runs to 16 residues. The V and J ends lost 7 bases and 0 bases respectively, with 16 bases between them. CDR1 and CDR2 from the germline V gene are WNHNN and SYGVQD (reference sequence). The CDR3 region has the DNA TGCGCCAGCACGGGAGAACAGCCTTATAGCAATCAGCCCCAGCATTTT. This gives the protein CASTGEQPYSNQPQHF.

The chain combines TRBV6-5 with TRBJ2-3, with D perhaps matching TRBD1 (6 bases). Trimming stripped 4 bases from V and 6 bases from J, with 17 bases between. CDR3 length equals 15 residues. Germline lookup yields CDR1 MNHEY and CDR2 SVGAGI. The DNA of the CDR3 is TGTGCCAGCAGTTTAGGACAGCCAATGAAGGATACGCAGTATTTT. Translation: CASSLGQPMKDTQYF.

The J gene is TRBJ2-3, the V gene TRBV9; 7 bases agree with TRBD1. The length of the CDR3 is 15 residues. In germline, CDR1 is SGDLS, CDR2 YYNGEE. V was pared by 4 bases and J by 1 base, with 6 bases of the junction left unmatched. The CDR3: CASSYTGTGTDTQYF. CDR3 nucleotide sequence: TGTGCCAGCAGCTATACCGGGACAGGCACAGATACGCAGTATTTT.

The gene calls are TRBV5-1 and TRBJ1-4; 7 nucleotides line up with TRBD1. Germline trimming cut 3 bases from V and 8 bases from J; bases unmatched to any gene: 7. The CDR3 has 14 amino acids. The V gene's germline CDR1 is SGHRS and CDR2 YFSETQ. DNA for the CDR3: TGCGCCAGCAGCTCCGGACAGGTCGGCGAAAAACTGTTTTTT. Translating it yields CASSSGQVGEKLFF.

The table lists this clone with a count of one. The V gene is TRBV19, the J gene TRBJ2-1, with a tentative D call TRBD1 (5 bases). V was clipped by 3 bases and J by 2 bases, with 11 bases between them. CDR1 and CDR2 from the germline V gene are LNHDA and SQIVND (reference sequence). CDR3 length: 15 amino acids. The CDR3 reads CASSIDSATYNEQFF. The CDR3 region has the DNA TGTGCCAGTAGTATCGACAGTGCGACCTACAATGAGCAGTTCTTC.

As concerns this clone: A junction boundary mismatches the germline segment, possibly from a read error. The V gene is TRBV5-4, the J gene TRBJ1-1, with TRBD1 as a possible D gene (5 bases). The CDR3 contains 15 residues. CDR1 is SGHNT, CDR2 YYREEE, per germline (reference sequence). As DNA, the CDR3 is TGTACCAGCAGCGCTGACAGCCTGATGAACACTGAAGCTTTCTTT. Encoded protein: CTSSADSLMNTEAFF. The full variable domain, completed using reference TRBV5-4 and TRBJ1-1, is ETGVTQSPTHLIKTRGQQVTLRCSSQSGHNTVSWYQQALGQGPQFIFQYYREEENGRGNFPPRFSGLQFPNYSSELNVNALELDDSALYLCTSSADSLMNTEAFFGQGTRLTVV.

V gene TRBV18 combines with J gene TRBJ2-7; D may be TRBD1 (5 bases). Trimming took off 1 base at V and 1 base at J, with 8 bases between the two ends. The CDR3 loop spans 14 amino acids. Germline V lookup: CDR1 KGHSH, CDR2 LQKENI. The CDR3 loop is CASSPRDRSYEQYF. In DNA, the CDR3 is TGTGCCAGCTCACCACGAGACAGATCCTACGAGCAGTACTTC.

V gene TRBV9 combines with J gene TRBJ2-5; TRBD1 matches at 8 bases. This CDR3 is 15 amino acids long. Germline lookup yields CDR1 SGDLS and CDR2 YYNGEE. V lost 3 bases to trimming and J lost 5 bases; unmatched junction nucleotides: 9. The CDR3 region is CASSETDRVRETQYF. The CDR3 DNA is TGTGCCAGCAGCGAAACGGACAGGGTTAGGGAGACCCAGTACTTC.

The chain combines TRBV27 with TRBJ2-7; the match to TRBD1 covers 10 bases. Germline lookup yields CDR1 MNHEY and CDR2 SMNVEV (reference sequence). The CDR3 spans 16 residues. The ends lost 6 bases at V and 7 bases at J; junction bases unmatched: 15. CDR3 sequence (DNA): TGTGCCAGCAGCTCCATAGCGGGACAGGGGATTAGAGAGCAGTACTTC. Its protein product is CASSSIAGQGIREQYF.

The chain couples TRBV6-1 to TRBJ2-5; 13 bases are shared with TRBD2. J was trimmed by 5 bases and V by 4 bases; bases with no gene match: 4. Germline CDR1 is MNHNS and CDR2 is SASEGT. The CDR3 contains 15 residues. CDR3 DNA sequence: TGTGCCAGCAGTGGACTAGCGGGGGGTAAGGAGACCCAGTACTTC. It yields the protein CASSGLAGGKETQYF.

This rearrangement joins TRBV9 to TRBJ2-5, with 10 bases that match TRBD2. J gave up 3 bases and V 0 bases, and 8 bases lay outside the gene matches. From germline, CDR1 is SGDLS and CDR2 YYNGEE. The CDR3 runs 17 residues. The CDR3 sequence: CASSVDSGGALKETQYF. DNA of the CDR3: TGTGCCAGCAGCGTAGACAGCGGGGGGGCCCTAAAAGAGACCCAGTACTTC.

The CDR3 bases are TGTGCCAGCAGTGACTCGACTAGCGGGGGGACCGGGGAGCTGTTTTTT. It is translated as CASSDSTSGGTGELFF. The chain combines TRBV6-4 with TRBJ2-2; 13 bases agree with TRBD2. The length of the CDR3 is 16 residues. V was pared by 0 bases and J by 5 bases, with 0 bases of the junction left unmatched. The V gene's germline CDR1 is MRHNA and CDR2 SNTAGT.

This clone was detected only once. Additional DNA sequences in this sample encode the identical CDR3. The rearrangement joins TRBV4-2 to TRBJ1-1, with no clear D. Trimming removed 1 base from V and 2 bases from J, with 11 bases in between. The CDR3 has 15 amino acids. Germline lookup yields CDR1 LGHNA and CDR2 YNFKEQ. The CDR3 here is CASSQATGENTEAFF. The CDR3 nucleotides are TGTGCCAGCAGCCAAGCAACGGGAGAAAACACTGAAGCTTTCTTT.

The rearrangement joins TRBV4-3 to TRBJ1-5; D is unresolved. Germline assignment: CDR1 LGHNA and CDR2 YSLEER. This CDR3 comprises 14 residues. The V and J ends lost 0 bases and 3 bases respectively, with 6 bases between them. Here the CDR3 DNA reads TGCGCCAGCAGCCAAGACGCAGACAATCAGCCCCAGCATTTT. Residues: CASSQDADNQPQHF.